Listed below are T cell receptor beta chains from one sample, sequenced in a study of Tregs in tolerant kidney transplant recipients. Some clones are missing from TCRdb's copy, which holds only in-frame ones; the method was immunoSEQ multiplex PCR. Of 110,000 or so clones listed, 90% are singletons. Material: CD4+ T cells from blood, obtained before the transplant. The receptors originated from a human donor who received a combined kidney and bone marrow transplant. Both conserved end residues are trimmed from each CDR3. A D gene is named only where the DNA matches it firmly.

CDR3: ASSGPGRDFLY; J: TRBJ2-7; D: -; V: TRBV9
CDR3: ASSTTTGGGDTQY; J: TRBJ2-3; D: TRBD2; V: TRBV5-1
CDR3: ASSPLAGGISGYT; J: TRBJ1-2; D: -; V: TRBV27
CDR3: ASSEGQKSNQPQH; J: TRBJ1-5; D: -; V: TRBV6-1
CDR3: ASSADRAGNTIY; J: TRBJ1-3; D: TRBD1; V: TRBV19
CDR3: ASTRLAGNTIY; J: TRBJ1-3; D: -; V: TRBV6-6
CDR3: ASSSGTSGYTGELF; J: TRBJ2-2; D: TRBD2; V: TRBV7-2
CDR3: ASSSGDRPNQPQH; J: TRBJ1-5; D: TRBD1; V: TRBV5-6
CDR3: ASSSLAGRQF; J: TRBJ2-1; D: TRBD2; V: TRBV6-5
CDR3: ASSLDPTGSGEQY; J: TRBJ2-7; D: TRBD1; V: TRBV5-1
CDR3: ASSLFGLAGVVETQY; J: TRBJ2-5; D: TRBD2; V: TRBV5-5
CDR3: ASSSRLAGSQETQY; J: TRBJ2-5; D: TRBD2; V: TRBV4-2
CDR3: SVALRRGGYT; J: TRBJ1-2; D: -; V: TRBV29-1
CDR3: ASRTAILENTEAF; J: TRBJ1-1; D: -; V: TRBV5-1
CDR3: ASSRYRFVVDSPLH; J: TRBJ1-6; D: -; V: TRBV16
CDR3: ASSLDRSGDPY; J: TRBJ2-7; D: -; V: TRBV11-2
CDR3: ASSILGDEAF; J: TRBJ1-1; D: -; V: TRBV19
CDR3: ASSSDRGDTQY; J: TRBJ2-3; D: TRBD1; V: TRBV11-2
CDR3: ASTPRMDEQF; J: TRBJ2-1; D: -; V: TRBV6-1
CDR3: ASSPDRGHGYT; J: TRBJ1-2; D: TRBD1; V: TRBV10-1
CDR3: ASSPGQAYYGYT; J: TRBJ1-2; D: TRBD1; V: TRBV7-6
CDR3: ASRPGQGTYGYT; J: TRBJ1-2; D: TRBD1; V: TRBV7-9
CDR3: ASSLEGASGNYEQY; J: TRBJ2-7; D: TRBD2; V: TRBV7-2
CDR3: ASSRAGRTDTQY; J: TRBJ2-3; D: -; V: TRBV4-1
CDR3: ASSLAGLATANTGELF; J: TRBJ2-2; D: -; V: TRBV5-1
CDR3: ASSHSGTENQPQH; J: TRBJ1-5; D: TRBD1; V: TRBV6-6
CDR3: ASSPPISGMQF; J: TRBJ2-1; D: -; V: TRBV18
CDR3: SGKLRSAQY; J: TRBJ2-3; D: -; V: TRBV29-1
CDR3: ASSQTGYTEAF; J: TRBJ1-1; D: TRBD1; V: TRBV5-1
CDR3: ASSLPRPGLATNEQF; J: TRBJ2-1; D: TRBD2; V: TRBV28
CDR3: ASSQGASNEQY; J: TRBJ2-7; D: TRBD1; V: TRBV18
CDR3: ASSYPPGTGDLKNIQY; J: TRBJ2-4; D: TRBD1; V: TRBV11-3
CDR3: ASRLVSGSFYEQY; J: TRBJ2-7; D: -; V: TRBV6-6
CDR3: ASTTTGMSEKLF; J: TRBJ1-4; D: TRBD1; V: TRBV2
CDR3: ASSQGQGLGYEQY; J: TRBJ2-7; D: TRBD1; V: TRBV5-6
CDR3: ASSTGQGGDIQY; J: TRBJ2-4; D: TRBD1; V: TRBV5-8
CDR3: SVEGGRNTEAF; J: TRBJ1-1; D: -; V: TRBV29-1
CDR3: SAREGETQY; J: TRBJ2-5; D: -; V: TRBV20-1
CDR3: ASSEEGLANTGELF; J: TRBJ2-2; D: TRBD2; V: TRBV2
CDR3: ASSWDGGYEQY; J: TRBJ2-7; D: -; V: TRBV5-4
CDR3: ASSLQENTGELF; J: TRBJ2-2; D: -; V: TRBV5-1
CDR3: ASSEDSYNEKLF; J: TRBJ1-4; D: -; V: TRBV6-1